This T cell receptor beta chain was obtained from a study of PD-1 blockade in classical Hodgkin lymphoma. CDR1 and CDR2 (germline): MGHRA, YSYEKL. The CDR3 covers 14 residues. Trimming cost V 0 bases and J 4 bases, with 7 bases left between them. Using immunoSEQ multiplex PCR, the repertoire was profiled, and TCRdb retains in-frame clones only, with some absent. The repertoire holds roughly 40,000 clones, with roughly 90% as singletons. Each patient's relapse followed autologous stem cell transplantation, and brentuximab vedotin exposure varied. The chain uses TRBV4-1 and TRBJ2-1; the D is unclear. The sequences come from peripheral blood mononuclear cells (PBMCs), collected at baseline. The sequence was obtained from a human donor with classical Hodgkin lymphoma. The CDR3 sequence is CASSQDPNYNEQFF. The CDR3 coding sequence is TGCGCCAGCAGCCAAGATCCCAATTACAATGAGCAGTTCTTC.